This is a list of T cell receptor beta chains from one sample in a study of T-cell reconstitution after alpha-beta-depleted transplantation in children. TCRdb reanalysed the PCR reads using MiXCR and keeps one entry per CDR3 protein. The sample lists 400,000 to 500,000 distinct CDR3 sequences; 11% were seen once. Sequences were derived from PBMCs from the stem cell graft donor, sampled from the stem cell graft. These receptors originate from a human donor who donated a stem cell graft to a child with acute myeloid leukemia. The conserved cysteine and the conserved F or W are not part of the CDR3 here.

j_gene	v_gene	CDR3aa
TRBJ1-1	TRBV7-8	ASTQRGGTEAF
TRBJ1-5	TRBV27	ASSQIDSLNQPQH
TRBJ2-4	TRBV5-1	ASSPGQGIAKNIQY
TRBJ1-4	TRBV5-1	ASSSQGAGEKLF
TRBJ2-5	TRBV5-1	ASSPERQARDETQY
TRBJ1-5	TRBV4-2	ASSQDVSNSNQPQH
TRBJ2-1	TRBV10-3	AIGPLGLAGYEQF
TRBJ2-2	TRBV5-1	ASSFQGQGGTGELF
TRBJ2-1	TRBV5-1	ASSQIPTRGNEQF
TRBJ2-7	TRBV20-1	SAAGGTPLNEQY
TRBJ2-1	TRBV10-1	ASSESSLAAYNEQF
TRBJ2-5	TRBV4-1	ASSYRAGAYQETQY
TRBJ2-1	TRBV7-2	ASSAQGLSPNEQF
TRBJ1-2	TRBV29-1	SVERFDGYGYT
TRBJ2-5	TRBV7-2	ASSLVRNQETQY
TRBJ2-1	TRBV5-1	ASSLDGDRGEQF
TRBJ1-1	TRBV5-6	ASSFFRGENTEAF
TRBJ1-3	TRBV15	ASSREGRYSGNTIY
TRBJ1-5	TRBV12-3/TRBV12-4	ASSPGQGASNQPQH
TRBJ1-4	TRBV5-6	ASSLDSDNEKLF
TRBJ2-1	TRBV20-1	SARYTRGPSNEQF
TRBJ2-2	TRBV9	ASSVDGGSAGELF
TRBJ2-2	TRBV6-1	ASSPVWGSTGELF
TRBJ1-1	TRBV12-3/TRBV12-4	ASSLWGGQNTEAF